This T cell receptor beta chain was recorded in a study of response to subunit inactivated influenza vaccine (dated by TCRdb to about 2018). For the wider study: To follow how T cells responded to a trivalent subunit inactivated influenza vaccine, the researchers relied on deep quantitative profiling of the T cell receptor repertoire.

The CDR3, from cysteine to phenylalanine, totals 14 residues. Only the CDR3 portion is preserved as DNA: 42 bases, with reading frame beginning at the first base. CDR1 and CDR2 are drawn from the germline V gene (reference sequence): DFQATT, SNEGSKA. V is pared back by 3 bases and J by 3 bases, with 15 bases lying between the germline termini. A note on this clonotype: No cognate antigen has been identified for it. Base qualities are not provided; no much larger clone lies one nucleotide away.

What the research found in general, with its limitations: The authors proposed that each seasonal influenza vaccination may bring in only a limited number of new T cells.

What the time point label conveys for this sample: 45 days after influenza vaccine administration. Libraries were constructed by RT-PCR. Sequencing relied on an Illumina HiSeq 2500. The raw public data were reprocessed by TCRdb itself: fastp quality trimming at Q25, MiXCR clonotype calling, in-frame beta chains only. Rows matching on CDR3 protein sequence are summarized as one entry with the most common DNA and genes. For this sample there are about 530,000 distinct CDR3 sequences; 10% to 15% appear just once. Jointly, the top ten make up 13% of the sample. Sequenced material: PBMCs from blood, taken roughly 6 weeks after vaccination. Recombination linked TRBV20-1 to TRBJ2-7, and perhaps TRBD2 as D gene, on 7 matching bases. The origin of this receptor is a man aged 45-60 years who received an inactivated influenza vaccine. Donor details come from another sample of the same person, matched by shared clones. The CDR3 here reads CSASETGGLYEQYF. The nucleotide sequence is TGCAGTGCTAGTGAAACGGGGGGCCTCTACGAGCAGTACTTC.